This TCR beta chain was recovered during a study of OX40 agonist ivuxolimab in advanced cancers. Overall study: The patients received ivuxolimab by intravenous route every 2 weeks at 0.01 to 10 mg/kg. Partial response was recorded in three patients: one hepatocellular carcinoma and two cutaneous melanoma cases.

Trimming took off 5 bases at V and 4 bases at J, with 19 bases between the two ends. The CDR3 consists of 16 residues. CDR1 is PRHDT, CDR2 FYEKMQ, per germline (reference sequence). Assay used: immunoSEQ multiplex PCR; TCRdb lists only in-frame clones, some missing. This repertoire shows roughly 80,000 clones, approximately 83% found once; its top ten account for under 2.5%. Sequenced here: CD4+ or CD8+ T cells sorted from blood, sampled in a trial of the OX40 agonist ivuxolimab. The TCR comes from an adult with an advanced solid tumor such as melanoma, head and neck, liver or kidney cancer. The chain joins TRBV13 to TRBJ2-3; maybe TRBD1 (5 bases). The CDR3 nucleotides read TGTGCCAGCAGCAGGGCCCCAGGGCCTGGGGCAGATACGCAGTATTTT. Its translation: CASSRAPGPGADTQYF.